These 25 T cell receptor beta chains share one sample of origin, sequenced in a study of CD8+ T cells in alopecia areata (dated 2018 in TCRdb). In light of the paper, this sample's time point label describes: more than 3 weeks on oral tofacitinib. In the paper's terms, the treatment or condition label means: oral pan-JAK inhibitor, 5-10 mg twice daily. Library preparation used the immunoSEQ multiplex PCR assay. To provide template for TCR sequencing, every sample had RNA extracted and reverse transcribed into cDNA. TCRdb re-hosts the immuneACCESS table, in-frame sequences only. Its copies lack some clones; in the studies checked, an unresolved V gene accounts for under half of them, and the cause for the rest is not known. Within this sample are some 190,000 clones, with 50% to 60% of them counted one time only. The ten top clones hold approximately 0.69% of the sample. Here the sequenced sample was CD4+ T cells sorted from blood, taken at week 4, from a patient treated with tofacitinib. The receptor set was obtained from a human donor with alopecia areata.

Only one count was recorded for this clone. J is TRBJ2-7 and V is TRBV30; TRBD1 is a possible D gene (6 bases). The germline V gene encodes CDR1 GTSNPN and CDR2 SVGIG (reference sequence). This CDR3 region has 12 residues. Trimming took 8 bases from V and 4 from J, leaving 15 bases between them. CDR3 region: CALTGSGYEQYF. The CDR3 bases are TGTGCCCTTACAGGGTCTGGGTACGAGCAGTACTTC. Based on the CDR3 plus reference TRBV30 and TRBJ2-7, the full variable domain is SQTIHQWPATLVQPVGSPLSLECTVEGTSNPNLYWYRQAAGRGLQLLFYSVGIGQISSEVPQNLSASRPQDRQFILSSKKLLLSDSGFYLCALTGSGYEQYFGPGTRLTVT.

This clone was detected a few times. The gene calls are TRBV5-1 and TRBJ1-1; D is uncertain. Germline V gene data show CDR1 as SGHRS and CDR2 as YFSETQ. With 4 bases removed from V and 2 bases from J, the gap between germline ends came to 9 bases. CDR3 length equals 13 residues. CDR3 nucleotide sequence: TGCGCCAGCAGCCTAGGACCTAACACTGAAGCTTTCTTT. Translating gives CASSLGPNTEAFF. The whole variable domain, filled in from reference TRBV5-1 and TRBJ1-1, reads KAGVTQTPRYLIKTRGQQVTLSCSPISGHRSVSWYQQTPGQGLQFLFEYFSETQRNKGNFPGRFSGRQFSNSRSEMNVSTLELGDSALYLCASSLGPNTEAFFGQGTRLTVV.

J is TRBJ2-5 and V is TRBV25-1; the D is unclear. Germline loops: CDR1 MGHDK, CDR2 SYGVNS. Trimming removed 4 bases at V and 7 bases at J, with 10 bases between. The CDR3 sequence is 12 residues long. CDR3 sequence (DNA): TGTGCCAGCAGTGCCGATTTGGGGACCCAGTACTTC. Translated: CASSADLGTQYF.

This sequence joins TRBV6-5 and TRBJ1-1; no firm D call. Germline V gene data show CDR1 as MNHEY and CDR2 as SVGAGI. This CDR3 is built from 14 residues. Deletions cut 4 bases from V and 1 base from J, with 10 bases between. The CDR3 protein is CASSSGSRNTEAFF. The CDR3 DNA is TGTGCCAGCAGTTCGGGGTCCCGGAACACTGAAGCTTTCTTT.

The chain recombines TRBV30 with TRBJ1-1; D unclear. The CDR3 has 12 amino acids. V dropped 5 bases and J dropped 5 bases, with 12 bases sitting between them. CDR1 is GTSNPN, CDR2 SVGIG, per germline (reference sequence). The CDR3, as DNA: TGTGCCTGGGGATCGTTCGAAACTGAAGCTTTCTTT. It translates to CAWGSFETEAFF.

The V and J genes are TRBV27 and TRBJ2-7; D may be TRBD1 (6 bases). In germline, CDR1 is MNHEY, CDR2 SMNVEV (reference sequence). This CDR3 is built from 13 residues. Trimming pared 3 bases from V and 4 bases from J, leaving 10 bases between. The CDR3 DNA is TGTGCCAGCAGTTTCCAGGGGCGGTACGAGCAGTACTTC. Translation: CASSFQGRYEQYF.

V and J are TRBV4-3 and TRBJ1-2, with TRBD1 as a possible D gene (6 bases). Trimming shortened V by 2 bases and J by 8 bases, and 18 bases separated the two germline ends. The CDR3 contains 15 residues. CDR1 and CDR2 (germline): LGHNA, YSLEER. The CDR3 coding sequence is TGCGCCAGCAGCCAACGGAGGGGGTCGGGCATAGGCTACACCTTC. Protein: CASSQRRGSGIGYTF.

This clone has just a few counts. The chain uses TRBV6-5 and TRBJ2-3; the D gene is possibly TRBD1 (5 bases). Trimming cost V 6 bases and J 5 bases, with 12 bases left between them. CDR3 length: 13 residues. Germline V gene lookup returns CDR1 MNHEY and CDR2 SVGAGI. The CDR3 DNA reads as TGTGCCAGCAGCCTGCAGGGTCTAGATACGCAGTATTTT. It yields the protein CASSLQGLDTQYF.

Only one count was recorded for this clone. J is TRBJ2-5 and V is TRBV6-5; D possibly corresponds to TRBD2 (6 bases). The CDR3 consists of 13 residues. Trimming stripped 8 bases from V and 1 base from J, with 11 bases between. In germline, CDR1 is MNHEY, CDR2 SVGAGI. Written as DNA, the CDR3 is TGTGCCAGCTACCAGCGGGCCCAAGAGACCCAGTACTTC. This translates into CASYQRAQETQYF.

The chain links TRBV29-1 to TRBJ1-1, with D maybe TRBD1 (5 bases). This CDR3 contains 13 residues. V shed 6 bases and J shed 1 base, with 12 bases lying between them. Germline V lookup: CDR1 SQVTM, CDR2 ANQGSEA. CDR3 sequence (DNA): TGCAGCGTCCCCGGGGGGGGGAACACTGAAGCTTTCTTT. Translation: CSVPGGGNTEAFF.

This clone was observed a handful of times. The rearrangement links TRBV29-1 to TRBJ1-3; D is ambiguous. The CDR3 totals 15 residues. In germline, CDR1 is SQVTM, CDR2 ANQGSEA. Between the trimmed V and J ends, which lost 6 bases and 3 bases, there was a span of 18 bases. CDR3: CSVIVTEGYGNTIYF. In DNA, the CDR3 is TGCAGCGTGATAGTCACAGAGGGCTATGGAAACACCATATATTTT.

CDR3: CASSYPAGQETQYF. The DNA of the CDR3 is TGCGCCAGCAGCTACCCTGCGGGCCAAGAGACCCAGTACTTC. The J gene is TRBJ2-5, the V gene TRBV5-1, with D possibly matching TRBD2 (5 bases). The CDR3 extends over 14 amino acids. Germline V lookup: CDR1 SGHRS, CDR2 YFSETQ. Trimming shortened V by 3 bases and J by 1 base, and 10 bases separated the two germline ends.

This chain connects TRBV5-1 to TRBJ2-2, with 9 nucleotides matching TRBD1. V gave up 6 bases and J gave up 7 bases; unmatched junction bases: 10. CDR3 length equals 15 residues. The V gene's germline CDR1 is SGHRS and CDR2 YFSETQ. CDR3: CASTSQGAKVGELFF. Written as DNA, the CDR3 is TGCGCCAGCACATCACAGGGGGCTAAGGTCGGGGAGCTGTTTTTT.

The chain links TRBV7-9 to TRBJ1-4; the D is unclear. CDR3 length: 15 residues. The V end was cut by 5 bases, the J end by 10 bases, with 20 bases between. Germline V lookup: CDR1 SEHNR, CDR2 FQNEAQ (reference sequence). The CDR3: CASSLGGGQDGKLFF. The CDR3 nucleotides are TGTGCCAGCAGCCTAGGTGGAGGGCAGGATGGAAAACTGTTTTTT.

The chain employs TRBV30 and TRBJ1-3; D gene uncertain. V lost 5 bases and J 0 bases, leaving 11 bases between the germline ends. This CDR3 has 14 residues. Looked up from germline, CDR1 is GTSNPN and CDR2 is SVGIG (reference sequence). The CDR3 region is CAWYTPSSGNTIYF. DNA of the CDR3: TGTGCCTGGTACACACCCAGCTCTGGAAACACCATATATTTT.

The V call is TRBV6-5, the J call TRBJ2-2, with D possibly being TRBD2 (5 bases). Deletions cut 10 bases from V and 7 bases from J, with 10 bases between. The CDR3 has 11 amino acids. CDR1 is MNHEY, CDR2 SVGAGI, per germline. DNA of the CDR3: TGTGCCATCTCGGGGTTCGGGGAGCTGTTTTTT. The encoded protein is CAISGFGELFF.

This clone was seen a few times. This same CDR3 is encoded by further DNA sequences in the sample. The chain carries TRBV6-5 and TRBJ2-5, with a possible D match to TRBD1 (6 bases). V gave up 0 bases and J gave up 1 base, with 12 bases separating them. Germline V CDR1 and CDR2: MNHEY, SVGAGI. The CDR3 runs to 16 residues. The CDR3 loop is CASSYSRGRGQETQYF. DNA of the CDR3: TGTGCCAGCAGTTACTCGAGGGGCAGGGGCCAAGAGACCCAGTACTTC.

The chain recombines TRBV4-3 with TRBJ2-6; D remains unclear. Trimming left V 0 bases short and J 5 bases short, with 14 bases between. The CDR3 covers 17 residues. Germline V gene sequence: CDR1 LGHNA, CDR2 YSLEER. The CDR3 nucleotides read TGCGCCAGCAGCCAAGATTTCCAACAGCCCCGGGCCAACGTCCTGACTTTC. It translates to CASSQDFQQPRANVLTF.

This chain links TRBV7-8 with TRBJ2-5; D is unclear. Trimming took 2 bases from V and 4 from J, leaving 8 bases between them. The germline V gene has CDR1 SGHVS and CDR2 FQNEAQ. The CDR3 loop spans 13 amino acids. As DNA, the CDR3 is TGTGCCAGCAGCTTAATTCTCGGAGAGACCCAGTACTTC. Its protein is CASSLILGETQYF.

This clone was counted only a few times. This chain uses TRBV28 with TRBJ2-2; D is possibly TRBD2 (6 bases). The CDR3 sequence is 14 residues long. Trimming removed 4 bases at V and 6 bases at J, with 12 bases between. Germline CDR1 MDHEN, CDR2 SYDVKM. In DNA form, the CDR3 reads TGTGCCAGCAGTTCCGGGACTGCCTCCGGGGAGCTGTTTTTT. Protein: CASSSGTASGELFF.

The rearrangement links TRBV6-6 to TRBJ1-2; 7 nucleotides match TRBD1. Per germline, CDR1 MNHNY and CDR2 SVGAGI (reference sequence). The CDR3 runs 13 residues. V lost 5 bases, J lost 5 bases, and 5 bases stayed unmatched. The CDR3 loop is CASSPGTEYGYTF. The CDR3 region has the DNA TGTGCCAGCAGTCCCGGGACAGAATATGGCTACACCTTC.

In its sample, this clone was seen a few times. V and J are TRBV7-9 and TRBJ2-1; 8 positions match TRBD2. The CDR3 has 14 amino acids. Losses at the gene ends were 4 bases for V and 6 bases for J; bases not matched to a gene: 5. Germline CDR1 SEHNR, CDR2 FQNEAQ (reference sequence). The CDR3 coding sequence is TGTGCCAGCAGCTCCGAAACTAGCGGCAATGAGCAGTTCTTC. This translates into CASSSETSGNEQFF.

J is TRBJ2-1 and V is TRBV6-5; TRBD1 agrees at 9 bases. The germline gives CDR1 MNHEY, CDR2 SVGAGI. The J segment lost 10 bases and the V segment lost 5 bases, leaving 12 bases of the junction unmatched. This CDR3 contains 15 residues. The chain's CDR3 is CASSLQGATWGEQFF. CDR3 DNA sequence: TGTGCCAGCAGTCTACAGGGGGCGACTTGGGGGGAGCAGTTCTTC.

The chain has TRBV27 and TRBJ2-2; 14 bases are shared with TRBD2. Germline CDR1 is MNHEY and CDR2 is SMNVEV (reference sequence). This CDR3 spans 18 amino acids. V dropped 7 bases and J dropped 7; count of bases not matched to a gene: 14. The CDR3 protein is CASTAMGTSGSIDGELFF. The CDR3 nucleotides read TGTGCCAGCACCGCAATGGGGACTAGCGGGAGTATCGACGGGGAGCTGTTTTTT.

The chain recombines TRBV5-1 with TRBJ1-1; no definite D call. The CDR3 contains 15 residues. Germline V gene sequence: CDR1 SGHRS, CDR2 YFSETQ. V dropped 0 bases and J dropped 1 base, with 10 bases sitting between them. The chain's CDR3 is CASSLVSGRNTEAFF. The CDR3 DNA sequence: TGCGCCAGCAGCTTGGTTTCAGGTAGGAACACTGAAGCTTTCTTT.